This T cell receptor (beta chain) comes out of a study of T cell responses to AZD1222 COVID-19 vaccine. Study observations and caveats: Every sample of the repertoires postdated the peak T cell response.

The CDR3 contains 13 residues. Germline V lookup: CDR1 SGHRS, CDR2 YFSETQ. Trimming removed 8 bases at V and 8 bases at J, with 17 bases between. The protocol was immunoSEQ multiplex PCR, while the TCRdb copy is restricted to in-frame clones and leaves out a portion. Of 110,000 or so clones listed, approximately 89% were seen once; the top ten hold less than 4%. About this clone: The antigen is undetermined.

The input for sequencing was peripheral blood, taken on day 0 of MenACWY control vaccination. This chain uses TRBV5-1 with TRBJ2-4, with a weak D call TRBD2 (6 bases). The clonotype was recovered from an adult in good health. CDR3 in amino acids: CASGEPEGDIQYF. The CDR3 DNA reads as TGCGCCAGTGGTGAACCGGAGGGTGACATTCAGTACTTC.